These 9 T cell receptor beta chains originate from one sample sequenced in a study of blood T cell repertoires in COVID-19. Sequenced by immunoSEQ multiplex PCR; TCRdb stores in-frame clones only, minus some. The table lists tens of thousands of clones, 85% of them singletons. Sequenced material: peripheral blood. The receptor source for this set is a human donor in a cohort sampled during active COVID-19.

This chain joins TRBV27 and TRBJ1-1; D is possibly TRBD1 (6 bases). Trimming took 4 bases from V and 10 from J, leaving 19 bases between them. CDR3 length equals 14 residues. CDR1 is MNHEY, CDR2 SMNVEV, per germline (reference sequence). Written as DNA, the CDR3 is TGTGCCAGCAGTTCCACCCCGAGGGGGGGGGTAGCTTTCTTT. This gives the protein CASSSTPRGGVAFF.

V gene TRBV5-6 combines with J gene TRBJ1-1; D possibly corresponds to TRBD1 (6 bases). In germline, CDR1 is SGHDT, CDR2 YYEEEE. This CDR3 is 15 amino acids long. Between the trimmed V and J ends, which lost 4 bases and 3 bases, there was a span of 16 bases. CDR3 sequence: CASSLWGGRYTEAFF. DNA of the CDR3: TGTGCCAGCAGCCTTTGGGGGGGGCGATACACTGAAGCTTTCTTT.

The chain links TRBV30 to TRBJ1-2; 8 nucleotides match TRBD1. The CDR3 runs 16 residues. V shed 4 bases, J shed 1 base, and the junction held 11 bases outside the gene matches. CDR1 GTSNPN and CDR2 SVGIG come from the germline V gene (reference sequence). CDR3 sequence reads: CAWKGIRTGINYGYTF. CDR3 nucleotides: TGTGCCTGGAAGGGTATTCGGACAGGGATTAACTATGGCTACACCTTC.

This chain links TRBV19 with TRBJ2-4; TRBD2 agrees at 11 bases. Germline V gene data show CDR1 as LNHDA and CDR2 as SQIVND (reference sequence). This CDR3 is built from 14 residues. V was pared by 5 bases and J by 8 bases, with 5 bases of the junction left unmatched. Here the CDR3 DNA reads TGTGCCAGTAGTCCTACTAGCGGGAGTGACATTCAGTACTTC. It is translated as CASSPTSGSDIQYF.

The chain joins TRBV4-1 to TRBJ2-7, with 16 bases identical to TRBD2. The CDR3 length is 17 residues. Germline V gives CDR1 MGHRA, CDR2 YSYEKL. Trimming removed 4 bases from V and 0 bases from J; junction bases left unmatched: 3. CDR3 nucleotides: TGCGCCAGCAGCCTGGGACTAGCGGGAGGGAGCTCCTACGAGCAGTACTTC. Encoded protein: CASSLGLAGGSSYEQYF.

This rearrangement joins TRBV7-8 to TRBJ2-2; D may be TRBD1 (6 bases). CDR3 length: 16 residues. Deletions cut 0 bases from V and 6 bases from J, with 14 bases between. Germline CDR1 is SGHVS and CDR2 is FQNEAQ. The CDR3 protein is CASSLAVTPGAGELFF. The CDR3 DNA follows: TGTGCCAGCAGCTTAGCTGTCACACCAGGGGCCGGGGAGCTGTTTTTT.

The chain employs TRBV10-3 and TRBJ2-1, with 9 bases identical to TRBD2. The CDR3 is 14 amino acids. Germline V gene data show CDR1 as ENHRY and CDR2 as SYGVKD. V was clipped by 6 bases and J by 4 bases; unmatched bases: 4. In DNA, the CDR3 is TGTGCCATCAGGGGACTAGCCACTTACAATGAGCAGTTCTTC. Translation: CAIRGLATYNEQFF.

This chain connects TRBV30 to TRBJ1-6; 7 bases match TRBD1. Trimming at V came to 6 bases and at J to 5 bases, leaving 4 bases not matched to a gene. Germline-derived CDR1 and CDR2 are GTSNPN and SVGIG (reference sequence). This CDR3 is built from 13 residues. CDR3 bases: TGTGCCTGTTCCGGGACAGATAATTCACCCCTCCACTTT. Its protein is CACSGTDNSPLHF. Drawing the rest from reference TRBV30 and TRBJ1-6, the complete variable domain is SQTIHQWPATLVQPVGSPLSLECTVEGTSNPNLYWYRQAAGRGLQLLFYSVGIGQISSEVPQNLSASRPQDRQFILSSKKLLLSDSGFYLCACSGTDNSPLHFGNGTRLTVT.

The V call is TRBV18, the J call TRBJ2-7, with 11 bases fitting TRBD2. The CDR3 is made up of 15 amino acids. Trimming cost V 0 bases and J 4 bases; bases outside gene matches: 2. The V gene's germline CDR1 is KGHSH and CDR2 LQKENI. CDR3: CASSPPLAGAYEQYF. The CDR3 DNA reads as TGTGCCAGCTCACCACCACTAGCGGGAGCGTACGAGCAGTACTTC.